The T cell receptor (beta chain) under discussion was sequenced for a study of PD-L1 blockade in urothelial cancer. Time point denoted: pretreatment peripheral blood. The number of samples from each patient was between 1 and 8, taken pretreatment and on-treatment. Each PCR received spiked synthetic TCR analog templates. Sequenced by immunoSEQ multiplex PCR; TCRdb stores in-frame clones only, minus some. The data contain some 100,000 clones, more than 70% of them singletons. V lost 4 bases and J lost 5; bases outside the gene matches: 11. Germline values: CDR1 MNHNS, CDR2 SASEGT. The CDR3 consists of 17 residues.

The chain has TRBV6-1 and TRBJ2-2, with 9 bases identical to TRBD1. Sequenced material: PBMCs, taken around atezolizumab (anti-PD-L1) treatment. The receptor comes from a woman older than 75 with urothelial cancer. CDR3 in DNA: TGTGCCAGCAGTGGGACAGGGGACCCAAACTGGACCGGGGAGCTGTTTTTT. The encoded protein is CASSGTGDPNWTGELFF.